This T cell receptor (beta chain) was recovered during a study of blood T cell repertoires in COVID-19. Study context: COVID-19 samples from acute and convalescent phases originated in the United States, Italy and Spain. T cells, B-cell-depleted T cells, or PBMCs supplied cDNA or gDNA.

The CDR3 totals 13 residues. The V end lost 0 bases, the J end lost 4 bases, and 7 bases lay between the germline ends. Germline V gene data show CDR1 as SGHRS and CDR2 as YFSETQ. The authors' processing: Researchers report that nucleated cell counts were estimated from reference gene primer amplification. TCRdb's table, derived via immunoSEQ multiplex PCR, lists solely in-frame clones and lacks some. The D gene and trimming were derived from the DNA, and the V and J assignments and clone size from that table. The table records 200,000 to 250,000 clones, roughly 83% of them present only once. The sequence came from a man at least 80 years old with acute or convalescent COVID-19. This chain connects TRBV5-1 to TRBJ1-1, with D hard to call. The sequenced material came from peripheral blood. The CDR3 region has the DNA TGCGCCAGCAGCTTGGATACGGTCACTGAAGCTTTCTTT. Residues: CASSLDTVTEAFF.